The clone carrying this TCR beta chain occurred many times. This sample was included in a study of T cells in Graves' hyperthyroidism and ophthalmopathy. Trimming took off 0 bases at V and 4 bases at J, with 13 bases between the two ends. This CDR3 has 16 residues. Germline loops: CDR1 SGHRS, CDR2 YFSETQ. Amplification targeted TCR beta CDR3 regions from RNA transcripts. RT-PCR in the first round (using the HTBI primer set) targeted the TCR CDR3. Each CDR3 protein gets one entry after TCRdb re-called the multiplex PCR reads with MiXCR. The sample lists 300,000 to 350,000 distinct CDR3 sequences, roughly 17% seen once, with roughly 33% in the top ten.

The chain employs TRBV5-1 and TRBJ2-2, with unresolved D. The receptor was derived from a man aged 25 to 40 with Graves' hyperthyroidism. The sequenced material came from blood. DNA for the CDR3: TGCGCCAGCAGCTTGGCCGATAGCTTTCGCACCGGGGAGCTGTTTTTT. This encodes CASSLADSFRTGELFF.